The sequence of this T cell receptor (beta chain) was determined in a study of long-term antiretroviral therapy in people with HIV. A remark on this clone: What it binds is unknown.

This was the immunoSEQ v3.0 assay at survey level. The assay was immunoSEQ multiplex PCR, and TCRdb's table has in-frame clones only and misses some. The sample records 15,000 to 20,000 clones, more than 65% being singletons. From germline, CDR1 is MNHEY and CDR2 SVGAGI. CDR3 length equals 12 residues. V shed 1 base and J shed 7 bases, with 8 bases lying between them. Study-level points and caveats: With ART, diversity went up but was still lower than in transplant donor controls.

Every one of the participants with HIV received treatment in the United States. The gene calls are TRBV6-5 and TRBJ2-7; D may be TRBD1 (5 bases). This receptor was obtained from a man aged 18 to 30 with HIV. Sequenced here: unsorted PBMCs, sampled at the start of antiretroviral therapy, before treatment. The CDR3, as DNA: TGTGCCAGCAGTTACTTAACAGGAGAGCAGTACTTC. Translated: CASSYLTGEQYF.